This T cell receptor (beta chain) originates from a study of CD4 and CD8 cells across lung adenocarcinoma regions. One entry per CDR3 protein, called by TCRdb with MiXCR from the PCR reads. The table lists about 19,000 distinct CDR3 sequences, about 53% of them singletons. The patients had localized lung adenocarcinoma, a non-small cell subtype. Sequenced input: CD8+ T cells from the margin of a lung tumor. The sequence derives from a male donor with lung adenocarcinoma. The CD4 and CD8 labels of this study may be unreliable.

The CDR3, as DNA: TGTGCCAGCAGCTTATGGTATAGGGGAAACTCTGGAAACACCATATATTTT. This gives the protein CASSLWYRGNSGNTIYF. The chain recombines TRBV7-2 with TRBJ1-3, with D perhaps TRBD1 (5 bases). V lost 2 bases to trimming and J lost 0 bases, with 14 bases between them. CDR3 size: 17 residues. Germline V gene sequence: CDR1 SGHTA, CDR2 FQGNSA.